This T cell receptor (beta chain) was found in a study of radiotherapy plus CTLA-4 blockade in lung cancer (dated by TCRdb to the late 2010s). Concerning the study at large: Among enrolled patients, 18% had an objective response and 30% to 40% reached disease control. The research as a whole found: The strongest predictors of response, as reported, were early dynamic changes in blood T cell clones along with a rise in serum interferon-beta after radiation. After treatment with radiotherapy and ipilimumab, TCR clones that originated in tumors expanded in peripheral blood.

The V end loses 2 bases and the J end loses 7 bases, and a stretch of 11 bases separates them. Its CDR3 holds 13 amino acids, cysteine through phenylalanine. Solely the CDR3 DNA is kept, with 39 bases framed from the first base. CDR1 and CDR2, looked up from the germline V gene, are MNHNS and SASEGT. Library prep was done by the immunoSEQ multiplex PCR assay. TCRdb holds this immuneACCESS table with in-frame rearrangements only. Some clones are missing; in checked studies, unresolved V genes explain under half, and the rest has no known cause. Recorded for this sample are more than 9,500 clones; under 90% of them occurred a single time. The ten biggest clones cover around 28% of the sample. On this clone: What antigen it recognizes has not been identified. Base qualities were left out, and no much larger clone turns up one base away.

The study evaluated CTLA-4 blockade (ipilimumab) given together with focal radiation therapy in patients who had chemo-refractory metastatic non-small-cell lung cancer. The sample was peripheral blood, taken from a patient treated with radiotherapy plus ipilimumab. The clonotype originates from a human donor with non-small cell lung cancer that progressed on radiotherapy plus ipilimumab. The rearranged chain carries TRBV6-1 and TRBJ2-5; the D gene is possibly TRBD2, with 6 bases matching. CDR3 sequence: CASSELEGGTQYF. The base sequence is TGTGCCAGCAGTGAATTGGAGGGCGGGACCCAGTACTTC.